One sample yielded the 16 T cell receptor beta chains listed below, sequenced in a study of blood T cell repertoires in COVID-19. The protocol was immunoSEQ multiplex PCR, while the TCRdb copy is restricted to in-frame clones and leaves out a portion. The sample includes tens of thousands of clones, 65% to 90% seen only once; the top ten take less than 3%. The sequencing input was peripheral blood. Every receptor here comes from a woman older than 75 with COVID-19, enrolled during active disease.

V usage is TRBV7-9 and J usage is TRBJ2-7, with a tentative D call TRBD2 (5 bases). Trimming removed 5 bases at V and 0 bases at J, with 11 bases between. CDR1 and CDR2 from the germline V gene are SEHNR and FQNEAQ (reference sequence). CDR3 length: 14 residues. CDR3 nucleotides: TGTGCCAGCAGCCAGGACTCTTTCTCCTACGAGCAGTACTTC. Its protein product is CASSQDSFSYEQYF.

The rearrangement links TRBV5-6 to TRBJ2-3, with 13 positions matching TRBD2. Germline V CDR1 and CDR2: SGHDT, YYEEEE. This CDR3 contains 15 residues. J gave up 6 bases and V 3 bases, and 4 bases lay outside the gene matches. For the CDR3, the DNA is TGTGCCAGCAGCTGGAGGACTAGCGGGGGTGATACGCAGTATTTT. This translates into CASSWRTSGGDTQYF.

The genes are TRBV5-1 and TRBJ1-1; TRBD1 might be the D (6 bases). Germline V gene sequence: CDR1 SGHRS, CDR2 YFSETQ. The V end was cut by 0 bases, the J end by 6 bases, with 9 bases between. This CDR3 has 13 residues. CDR3 sequence: CASSLGGRAEAFF. For the CDR3, the DNA is TGCGCCAGCAGCTTGGGGGGGCGGGCTGAAGCTTTCTTT.

This chain connects TRBV3-1 (or the pseudogene TRBV3-2) to TRBJ2-7; TRBD1 agrees at 8 bases. Germline CDR1 is LGHDT and CDR2 is YNNKEL (reference sequence). J lost 0 bases, V lost 4 bases, and 11 bases had no gene match. The CDR3 extends over 17 amino acids. CDR3 region: CASSPRGQGRSSYEQYF. CDR3 bases: TGTGCCAGCAGCCCACGAGGACAGGGTAGGAGCTCCTACGAGCAGTACTTC.

The rearrangement joins TRBV25-1 to TRBJ1-2; a possible D gene is TRBD1 (5 bases). V lost 6 bases and J lost 4, with 15 bases in between. Germline V gene data show CDR1 as MGHDK and CDR2 as SYGVNS. The CDR3 consists of 14 residues. The CDR3 DNA reads as TGTGCCAGCAGCCTCTCAGGGTGGGGCTATGGCTACACCTTC. Encoded protein: CASSLSGWGYGYTF.

The gene calls are TRBV7-9 and TRBJ2-7; D is unresolved. Germline values: CDR1 SEHNR, CDR2 FQNEAQ (reference sequence). This CDR3 is 13 amino acids long. V lost 6 bases, J lost 7 bases, and 16 bases lay in between. DNA of the CDR3: TGTGCCAGCAGTCCTGCTAGAGTCCAGGAGCAGTACTTC. It yields the protein CASSPARVQEQYF.

This chain links TRBV28 with TRBJ1-6; D unclear. This CDR3 is built from 14 residues. V gave up 5 bases and J gave up 5 bases, with 10 bases separating them. Germline CDR1 and CDR2: MDHEN and SYDVKM. The CDR3 nucleotides are TGTGCCAGCAGTGACAATATCAATAATTCACCCCTCCACTTT. Encoded protein: CASSDNINNSPLHF.

The chain links TRBV29-1 to TRBJ2-5, with a weak D call TRBD2 (7 bases). CDR1 and CDR2 (germline): SQVTM, ANQGSEA. The CDR3 extends over 12 amino acids. Deletions cut 4 bases from V and 4 bases from J, with 10 bases between. Here the CDR3 reads CSVGGGGETQYF. For the CDR3, the DNA is TGCAGCGTTGGGGGAGGGGGAGAGACCCAGTACTTC.

The gene calls are TRBV6-5 and TRBJ1-6, with a tentative D call TRBD1 (5 bases). Germline V gene data show CDR1 as MNHEY and CDR2 as SVGAGI. Trimming shortened V by 0 bases and J by 7 bases, and 7 bases separated the two germline ends. The CDR3 covers 14 residues. The CDR3 bases are TGTGCCAGCAGTTACTCAACAGGAAATTCACCCCTCCACTTT. Its translation is CASSYSTGNSPLHF.

The rearrangement uses TRBV6-1 and TRBJ1-6, with TRBD1 matching over 7 bases. Germline assignment: CDR1 MNHNS and CDR2 SASEGT. This CDR3 region has 17 residues. With V trimmed by 2 bases and J by 9 bases, 13 bases remained unmatched. The CDR3 loop is CASSETKTRGWTSPLHF. The CDR3 DNA reads TGTGCCAGCAGTGAAACGAAAACCAGGGGGTGGACTTCACCCCTCCACTTT.

CDR3 nucleotide sequence: TGCGCCAGCAGATCCACCGGGACTAGCGGTCCGCCCGAGCAGTACTTC. Translated: CASRSTGTSGPPEQYF. The V call is TRBV5-1, the J call TRBJ2-7; 11 positions match TRBD2. The CDR3 runs to 16 residues. The germline V gene has CDR1 SGHRS and CDR2 YFSETQ. With V trimmed by 5 bases and J by 6 bases, 13 bases remained unmatched.

The J gene is TRBJ2-1, the V gene TRBV19; D gene uncertain. The CDR3 consists of 13 residues. The V end lost 9 bases, the J end lost 1 base, and 10 bases lay between the germline ends. Germline CDR1 is LNHDA and CDR2 is SQIVND (reference sequence). The CDR3 DNA reads TGTGCCAGCAGCTGGAGTTCCTACAATGAGCAGTTCTTC. Residues: CASSWSSYNEQFF.

By frequency in the sample, this clone is medium-sized. The chain is built from TRBV29-1 and TRBJ1-2; 10 positions agree with TRBD1. The CDR3 runs 14 residues. The V gene's germline CDR1 is SQVTM and CDR2 ANQGSEA. The V and J ends lost 3 bases and 7 bases, in that order; junction bases with no gene match: 8. The CDR3 loop is CSVETAGTGVGYTF. CDR3 DNA: TGCAGCGTTGAGACAGCCGGGACAGGGGTTGGCTACACCTTC.

V and J are TRBV6-5 and TRBJ1-2, with 7 bases fitting TRBD1. This CDR3 spans 14 amino acids. Germline V lookup: CDR1 MNHEY, CDR2 SVGAGI. V dropped 4 bases and J dropped 5; count of bases not matched to a gene: 7. The CDR3 reads CASSLYLQGYGYTF. The DNA for the CDR3 is TGTGCCAGCAGTTTATATCTACAGGGGTATGGCTACACCTTC.

This chain uses TRBV19 with TRBJ1-6; possible D gene TRBD1, 6 bases. The CDR3 consists of 16 residues. V lost 6 bases, J lost 0 bases, and 12 bases lay in between. Looked up from germline, CDR1 is LNHDA and CDR2 is SQIVND (reference sequence). For the CDR3, the DNA is TGTGCCAGTAGGCCGACAGGTAGCTCCTATAATTCACCCCTCCACTTT. Translating gives CASRPTGSSYNSPLHF.

J is TRBJ1-3 and V is TRBV5-1; the D gene is possibly TRBD1 (6 bases). Germline CDR1 SGHRS, CDR2 YFSETQ. V was clipped by 4 bases and J by 4 bases, with 21 bases between them. CDR3 size: 17 residues. CDR3 amino acids: CASSPLPTGGEGNTIYF. The CDR3 DNA sequence: TGCGCCAGCAGCCCCCTCCCCACTGGGGGCGAGGGAAACACCATATATTTT. Full variable domain (remainder filled in from reference TRBV5-1 and TRBJ1-3): KAGVTQTPRYLIKTRGQQVTLSCSPISGHRSVSWYQQTPGQGLQFLFEYFSETQRNKGNFPGRFSGRQFSNSRSEMNVSTLELGDSALYLCASSPLPTGGEGNTIYFGEGSWLTVV.